Each of the 3 T cell receptor beta chains below was sequenced from the same sample in a study of blood T cell repertoires in COVID-19. Only in-frame clones appear in the TCRdb table, and some are missing; sequencing was by immunoSEQ multiplex PCR. The top ten clones hold over 6% of a sample with 300,000 or so clones, approximately 89% of them seen once. The sample comprised peripheral blood. These receptors originate from a woman aged 30 to 39 who had recovered from COVID-19.

A single count supports this clone. V gene TRBV27 combines with J gene TRBJ1-6; the match to TRBD1 covers 9 bases. The trim removed 8 bases at V and 10 bases at J, leaving 12 bases unmatched. CDR3 length equals 15 residues. Looked up from germline, CDR1 is MNHEY and CDR2 is SMNVEV (reference sequence). The CDR3 DNA reads TGTGCCAGCTCGATCTCCGGGACAGGGATGTCACCCCTCCACTTT. Translating gives CASSISGTGMSPLHF.

The chain is built from TRBV5-4 and TRBJ2-2; TRBD2 matches at 8 bases. From germline, CDR1 is SGHNT and CDR2 YYREEE (reference sequence). This CDR3 comprises 17 residues. V trimming: 3 bases; J trimming: 0 bases; junction bases outside the gene matches: 7. The CDR3 sequence is CASSYSGGEPNTGELFF. The CDR3 nucleotides read TGTGCCAGCAGCTATTCGGGGGGGGAACCGAACACCGGGGAGCTGTTTTTT.

The V gene is TRBV2, the J gene TRBJ1-1, with no clear D. This CDR3 region has 14 residues. Germline values: CDR1 SNHLY, CDR2 FYNNEI. V lost 7 bases and J lost 3, with 15 bases in between. For the CDR3, the DNA is TGTGCCAGCATTGGTCCGATGCGGGACACTGAAGCTTTCTTT. This gives the protein CASIGPMRDTEAFF. Looking up the rest from reference TRBV2 and TRBJ1-1 gives the full variable domain: EPEVTQTPSHQVTQMGQEVILRCVPISNHLYFYWYRQILGQKVEFLVSFYNNEISEKSEIFDDQFSVERPDGSNFTLKIRSTKLEDSAMYFCASIGPMRDTEAFFGQGTRLTVV.